This T cell receptor beta chain was profiled in a study of T cell responses to AZD1222 COVID-19 vaccine. Trimming at V came to 6 bases and at J to 6 bases, leaving 6 bases not matched to a gene. The CDR3 has 13 amino acids. For this clone: The antigen remains unidentified.

The repertoire was sequenced with immunoSEQ multiplex PCR; TCRdb's copy has only in-frame clones and lacks some. The sample has under 130,000 clones, approximately 90% seen once. Study-level points and caveats: Reportedly, nearly half the spike-specific TCRs target unmutated variant regions. Donors in the cohort were predominantly white British and more often female, and clonal diversity was possibly underestimated. Two AZD1222 administrations were followed by greater Spike-specific TCR breadth and depth.

The sample consisted of peripheral blood, taken on day 0 of AZD1222 vaccination. The V call is TRBV12-3 or TRBV12-4, the J call TRBJ1-1; 8 bases agree with TRBD1. The receptor comes from an adult in good health. CDR3 sequence (DNA): TGTGCCAGCAGCCTAGAACAGGGGGCTGAAGCTTTCTTT. Translation: CASSLEQGAEAFF.